Sequencing of this T cell receptor beta chain was carried out in a study of cytomegalovirus exposure and HLA in healthy donors. The study ran its PCR with 60 Vbeta and 13 Jbeta primers. Measured with immunoSEQ multiplex PCR; TCRdb has only the in-frame clones, and not every one. This table holds tens of thousands of clones, approximately 83% found once. Among the donors, all were healthy bone marrow donors. CDR3 size: 17 residues. Deletions cut 0 bases from V and 3 bases from J, with 19 bases between. The germline CDR1 and CDR2 sequences are GTSNPN and SVGIG (reference sequence). V usage is TRBV30 and J usage is TRBJ2-3, with a possible D match to TRBD2 (6 bases). This sequence originates from a human donor in good health. Material for sequencing was PBMCs. The CDR3 DNA sequence: TGTGCCTGGAGTGTAACCGGGAGCGTCTTGGTTACAGATACGCAGTATTTT. It translates to CAWSVTGSVLVTDTQYF. Full variable domain (rest looked up from reference TRBV30 and TRBJ2-3): SQTIHQWPATLVQPVGSPLSLECTVEGTSNPNLYWYRQAAGRGLQLLFYSVGIGQISSEVPQNLSASRPQDRQFILSSKKLLLSDSGFYLCAWSVTGSVLVTDTQYFGPGTRLTVL.